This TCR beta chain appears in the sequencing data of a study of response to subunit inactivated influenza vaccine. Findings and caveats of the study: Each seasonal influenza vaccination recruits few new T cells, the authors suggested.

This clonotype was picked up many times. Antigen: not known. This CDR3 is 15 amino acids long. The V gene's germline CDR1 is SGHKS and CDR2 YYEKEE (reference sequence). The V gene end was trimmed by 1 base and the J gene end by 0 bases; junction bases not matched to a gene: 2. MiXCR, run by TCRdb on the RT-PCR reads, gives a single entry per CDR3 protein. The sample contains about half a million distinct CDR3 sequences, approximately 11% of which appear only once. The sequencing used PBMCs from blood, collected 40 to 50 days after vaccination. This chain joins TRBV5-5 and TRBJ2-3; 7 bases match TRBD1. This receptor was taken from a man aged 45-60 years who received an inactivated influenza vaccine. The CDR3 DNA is TGTGCCAGCAGCTTGTCGACAGGGAGCACAGATACGCAGTATTTT. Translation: CASSLSTGSTDTQYF.